What follows are 18 T cell receptor beta chains derived from one specimen sequenced in a study of blood T cell repertoires in COVID-19. The data were produced by immunoSEQ multiplex PCR, yet TCRdb's version contains in-frame clones alone and is incomplete. The sample shows around 120,000 clones, around 90% of them seen only once. Sequenced: peripheral blood. The receptor source for this set is a woman aged 55-69 years with COVID-19, enrolled during active disease.

The rearrangement links TRBV6-2 or TRBV6-3 to TRBJ2-7, with D perhaps TRBD2 (6 bases). In germline, CDR1 is MNHEY, CDR2 SVGEGT. With 6 bases removed from V and 3 bases from J, the gap between germline ends came to 45 bases. This CDR3 comprises 24 residues. The CDR3 sequence: CASSLLVKLEAGRDPGWGVYEQYF. CDR3 nucleotides: TGTGCCAGCAGCCTATTAGTAAAGCTAGAAGCAGGCCGGGACCCAGGCTGGGGGGTCTACGAGCAGTACTTC.

This clone showed up just a few times. This rearrangement joins TRBV25-1 to TRBJ2-2, with D uncertain. Trimming took 3 bases from V and 8 from J, leaving 13 bases between them. Germline values: CDR1 MGHDK, CDR2 SYGVNS. The CDR3 loop spans 14 amino acids. Here the CDR3 DNA reads TGTGCCAGCAGTGATGGGCTACTTGTGGGGGAGCTGTTTTTT. It yields the protein CASSDGLLVGELFF.

V usage is TRBV28 and J usage is TRBJ2-1; D is ambiguous. The germline V and J ends were trimmed by 2 bases and 7 bases, with 3 bases remaining between them. CDR3 size: 11 residues. Germline-derived CDR1 and CDR2 are MDHEN and SYDVKM. The CDR3 DNA is TGTGCCAGCAGTTTACGGAATGAGCAGTTCTTC. Translated: CASSLRNEQFF.

This clone was seen only once. The chain carries TRBV5-5 and TRBJ1-6; D not resolved. CDR1 is SGHKS, CDR2 YYEKEE, per germline (reference sequence). Trimming stripped 1 base from V and 10 bases from J, with 15 bases between. The CDR3 has 15 amino acids. The CDR3 bases are TGTGCCAGCAGCTTGCCGGGCTCGGGGTACTCACCCCTCCACTTT. This encodes CASSLPGSGYSPLHF.

The V gene is TRBV11-2, the J gene TRBJ2-7; 9 bases map to TRBD1. CDR1 is SGHAT and CDR2 is FQNNGV in the germline V gene. The CDR3 is made up of 14 amino acids. V dropped 5 bases and J dropped 2; count of bases not matched to a gene: 4. The CDR3 bases are TGTGCCAGCAGCGAGACAGGGGGGGCCTACGAGCAGTACTTC. Translating gives CASSETGGAYEQYF.

The chain has TRBV6-2 or TRBV6-3 and TRBJ1-3, with TRBD1 as a possible D gene (5 bases). The CDR3 runs to 17 residues. Germline V gene sequence: CDR1 MNHEY, CDR2 SVGEGT. The germline V and J ends were trimmed by 1 base and 4 bases, with 17 bases remaining between them. CDR3 loop: CASSYWAPQDNGNTIYF. CDR3 in DNA: TGTGCCAGCAGTTACTGGGCGCCGCAGGACAACGGAAACACCATATATTTT.

This chain uses TRBV5-6 with TRBJ2-1; 15 bases are shared with TRBD2. V shed 3 bases, J shed 7 bases, and the junction held 8 bases outside the gene matches. Germline CDR1 and CDR2: SGHDT and YYEEEE. The CDR3 is 17 amino acids. The CDR3 region has the DNA TGTGCCAGCAGCTCCGGACTAGCGGGGGGGCTTAATAATGAGCAGTTCTTC. Its protein is CASSSGLAGGLNNEQFF.

The J gene is TRBJ1-1, the V gene TRBV7-2; D gene uncertain. Per the germline V gene, CDR1 is SGHTA and CDR2 is FQGNSA. This CDR3 spans 14 amino acids. The V end lost 3 bases, the J end lost 4 bases, and 12 bases lay between the germline ends. CDR3 DNA: TGTGCCAGCAGCTTTGGATTGGGGAGCACTGAAGCTTTCTTT. Residues: CASSFGLGSTEAFF.

The rearrangement joins TRBV9 to TRBJ1-2; possibly TRBD1 for D (5 bases). This CDR3 spans 14 amino acids. Between the trimmed V and J ends, which lost 0 bases and 4 bases, there was a span of 10 bases. Germline V gene lookup returns CDR1 SGDLS and CDR2 YYNGEE. The CDR3 is CASSVEQAPYGYTF. Written as DNA, the CDR3 is TGTGCCAGCAGCGTAGAACAGGCCCCCTATGGCTACACCTTC. Combining the CDR3 with reference TRBV9 and TRBJ1-2 gives the whole variable domain DSGVTQTPKHLITATGQRVTLRCSPRSGDLSVYWYQQSLDQGLQFLIQYYNGEERAKGNILERFSAQQFPDLHSELNLSSLELGDSALYFCASSVEQAPYGYTFGSGTRLTVV.

The chain has TRBV7-2 and TRBJ1-5; 7 nucleotides match TRBD1. The CDR3 is 15 amino acids. Trimming removed 2 bases from V and 4 bases from J; junction bases left unmatched: 5. Germline V gene lookup returns CDR1 SGHTA and CDR2 FQGNSA. The CDR3 here is CASSLSRGDNQPQHF. The CDR3 nucleotides read TGTGCCAGCAGCTTAAGCAGGGGGGATAATCAGCCCCAGCATTTT.

The V call is TRBV2, the J call TRBJ1-1, with D possibly matching TRBD1 (5 bases). Germline V lookup: CDR1 SNHLY, CDR2 FYNNEI. The V end lost 2 bases, the J end lost 1 base, and 11 bases lay between the germline ends. This CDR3 is built from 15 residues. The CDR3 loop reads CASSEIWGRNTEAFF. For the CDR3, the DNA is TGTGCCAGCAGTGAAATCTGGGGCAGGAACACTGAAGCTTTCTTT.

This chain links TRBV5-1 with TRBJ2-3; tentatively, D is TRBD2 (7 bases). CDR1 SGHRS and CDR2 YFSETQ come from the germline V gene. V lost 0 bases to trimming and J lost 5 bases, with 16 bases between them. This CDR3 comprises 16 residues. The CDR3 DNA reads TGCGCCAGCAGCTTGGCCGGGGGGCTGAGTAAAGATACGCAGTATTTT. Translation gives CASSLAGGLSKDTQYF.

This chain links TRBV9 with TRBJ1-6; D is unclear. Germline V gene data show CDR1 as SGDLS and CDR2 as YYNGEE. The CDR3 extends over 15 amino acids. The V end was cut by 0 bases, the J end by 5 bases, with 9 bases between. The DNA of the CDR3 is TGTGCCAGCAGCGTAGGTAGCCTCGATAATTCACCCCTCCACTTT. It translates to CASSVGSLDNSPLHF. Combining the CDR3 with reference TRBV9 and TRBJ1-6 gives the whole variable domain DSGVTQTPKHLITATGQRVTLRCSPRSGDLSVYWYQQSLDQGLQFLIQYYNGEERAKGNILERFSAQQFPDLHSELNLSSLELGDSALYFCASSVGSLDNSPLHFGNGTRLTVT.

The chain uses TRBV15 and TRBJ1-1; TRBD1 is a possible D gene (6 bases). Between the trimmed V and J ends, which lost 2 bases and 0 bases, there was a span of 10 bases. Germline CDR1 LNHNV, CDR2 YYDKDF (reference sequence). There are 15 residues in the CDR3. CDR3 protein: CATSRPDRMNTEAFF. The DNA for the CDR3 is TGTGCCACCAGCAGACCGGACAGAATGAACACTGAAGCTTTCTTT. The whole variable domain, filled in from reference TRBV15 and TRBJ1-1, reads DAMVIQNPRYQVTQFGKPVTLSCSQTLNHNVMYWYQQKSSQAPKLLFHYYDKDFNNEADTPDNFQSRRPNTSFCFLDIRSPGLGDTAMYLCATSRPDRMNTEAFFGQGTRLTVV.

This clone was seen only a few times. J is TRBJ1-6 and V is TRBV4-1; TRBD1 is a possible D gene (6 bases). CDR1 MGHRA and CDR2 YSYEKL come from the germline V gene. The CDR3 length is 15 residues. The V and J ends lost 1 base and 6 bases respectively, with 10 bases between them. The DNA of the CDR3 is TGCGCCAGCAGCCAAGTGCCAGGGGCTAATTCACCCCTCCACTTT. Translation: CASSQVPGANSPLHF.

The gene calls are TRBV5-1 and TRBJ2-5; 11 nucleotides agree with TRBD1. The CDR3 contains 14 residues. The germline V gene encodes CDR1 SGHRS and CDR2 YFSETQ. With V trimmed by 5 bases and J by 5 bases, 5 bases remained unmatched. The CDR3 reads CASRKGQGDETQYF. The DNA for the CDR3 is TGCGCCAGCAGAAAGGGACAGGGGGACGAGACCCAGTACTTC.

The chain carries TRBV6-1 and TRBJ1-4, with 8 nucleotides matching TRBD1. V dropped 4 bases and J dropped 0; count of bases not matched to a gene: 4. This CDR3 comprises 16 residues. Germline lookup yields CDR1 MNHNS and CDR2 SASEGT. The CDR3 sequence is CASSAGTGSTNEKLFF. The CDR3 region has the DNA TGTGCCAGCAGTGCCGGGACAGGCTCAACTAATGAAAAACTGTTTTTT.

J is TRBJ2-3 and V is TRBV7-6; D gene uncertain. The CDR3 consists of 14 residues. V was cut by 2 bases and J by 3 bases, with 9 bases left in between. Germline CDR1 SGHVS, CDR2 FNYEAQ. The CDR3 DNA reads TGTGCCAGCAGCTTAATGGCGGAAACAGATACGCAGTATTTT. It codes for CASSLMAETDTQYF.